These 21 T cell receptor beta chains were sequenced from one sample in a study of CD8 T cells in Susac syndrome. RNA was extracted with the RNeasy kit, and a quantity of about 0.45 to 1 ug was reverse transcribed using random hexamers. TCRdb re-analysed the immunoSEQ multiplex PCR reads in MiXCR, keeping a single row per CDR3 protein. The data contain some 180,000 distinct CDR3 sequences, about 95% of them singletons. Sequences were obtained from CD4+ T cells from PBMCs. The receptor set was obtained from a human donor in good health.

This chain joins TRBV30 and TRBJ2-3, with TRBD2 matching over 8 bases. The CDR3 spans 14 residues. The V and J ends lost 8 bases and 5 bases, in that order; junction bases with no gene match: 12. The germline V gene has CDR1 GTSNPN and CDR2 SVGIG (reference sequence). CDR3 bases: TGTGCCACGGGAGGGGCAGCCGGGGAAGATACGCAGTATTTT. As protein: CATGGAAGEDTQYF.

The chain couples TRBV30 to TRBJ1-5; D remains ambiguous. The CDR3 has 13 amino acids. Germline loops: CDR1 GTSNPN, CDR2 SVGIG (reference sequence). Between the trimmed V and J ends, which lost 5 bases and 4 bases, there was a span of 12 bases. DNA for the CDR3: TGTGCCTGGGCCCTAGGTGGGAATCAGCCCCAGCATTTT. This translates into CAWALGGNQPQHF.

This chain joins TRBV28 and TRBJ1-2, with no clear D. Germline loops: CDR1 MDHEN, CDR2 SYDVKM. The CDR3 is 13 residues long. V lost 7 bases and J 0 bases, leaving 9 bases between the germline ends. CDR3 coding DNA: TGTGCCAGCACCGGAGCGGCTAACTATGGCTACACCTTC. Translation gives CASTGAANYGYTF.

The J gene is TRBJ1-2, the V gene TRBV4-1; a weak D match, TRBD1 (6 bases). The V gene's germline CDR1 is MGHRA and CDR2 YSYEKL. The CDR3 has 13 amino acids. Trimming took off 0 bases at V and 7 bases at J, with 9 bases between the two ends. The DNA of the CDR3 is TGCGCCAGCAGCCAAGAAAAGGGGGTTGGCTACACCTTC. It is translated as CASSQEKGVGYTF.

The chain employs TRBV20-1 and TRBJ2-7; no definite D call. Trimming pared 0 bases from V and 7 bases from J, leaving 10 bases between. Germline V lookup: CDR1 DFQATT, CDR2 SNEGSKA (reference sequence). The CDR3 sequence is 12 residues long. The chain's CDR3 is CSARDPQTEQYF. In DNA form, the CDR3 reads TGCAGTGCTAGAGATCCGCAGACTGAGCAGTACTTC.

This rearrangement joins TRBV29-1 to TRBJ1-1; the D is unclear. Germline V gives CDR1 SQVTM, CDR2 ANQGSEA. This CDR3 comprises 11 residues. Trimming pared 8 bases from V and 9 bases from J, leaving 16 bases between. In DNA form, the CDR3 reads TGCAGCCAAAGAACCGGGAACCAAGCTTTCTTT. As protein: CSQRTGNQAFF.

The chain carries TRBV15 and TRBJ1-4; D is ambiguous. V was shortened by 5 bases and J by 2 bases, with 6 bases between the two germline ends. The germline CDR1 and CDR2 sequences are LNHNV and YYDKDF (reference sequence). CDR3 length: 13 residues. In DNA form, the CDR3 reads TGTGCCACCAGCCCCCGGACTAATGAAAAACTGTTTTTT. Protein product: CATSPRTNEKLFF.

This clonotype occurred once. The gene calls are TRBV5-6 and TRBJ2-1; maybe TRBD2 (5 bases). Looked up from germline, CDR1 is SGHDT and CDR2 is YYEEEE. V was trimmed by 4 bases and J by 5 bases, leaving 19 bases between them. This CDR3 is built from 16 residues. CDR3 DNA: TGTGCCAGCAGCGCGGGCGCCAACTATTTGAACAATGAGCAGTTCTTC. It codes for CASSAGANYLNNEQFF.

V gene TRBV20-1 combines with J gene TRBJ2-5, with D possibly TRBD2 on 6 matching bases. Germline V gives CDR1 DFQATT, CDR2 SNEGSKA (reference sequence). The CDR3 runs to 14 residues. Trimming left V 4 bases short and J 5 bases short, with 17 bases between. CDR3 nucleotide sequence: TGCAGTGCTAACACCGCGGGGCTGCGTGAGACCCAGTACTTC. It specifies CSANTAGLRETQYF.

The V and J genes are TRBV30 and TRBJ1-5, with 7 bases that match TRBD1. V shed 0 bases and J 3 bases; nucleotides not matched to a gene: 5. The CDR3 has 15 residues. Germline-derived CDR1 and CDR2 are GTSNPN and SVGIG (reference sequence). CDR3 residues: CAWSVPDRINQPQHF. For the CDR3, the DNA is TGTGCCTGGAGTGTTCCGGACAGGATCAATCAGCCCCAGCATTTT.

The chain uses TRBV2 and TRBJ2-1, with D possibly TRBD2 on 5 matching bases. The germline V gene has CDR1 SNHLY and CDR2 FYNNEI. V shed 8 bases and J shed 0 bases, with 14 bases lying between them. This CDR3 has 15 residues. The CDR3 sequence is CASGKGSSSYNEQFF. DNA for the CDR3: TGTGCCAGCGGGAAAGGGAGCAGCTCCTACAATGAGCAGTTCTTC. The full variable domain, completed using reference TRBV2 and TRBJ2-1, is EPEVTQTPSHQVTQMGQEVILRCVPISNHLYFYWYRQILGQKVEFLVSFYNNEISEKSEIFDDQFSVERPDGSNFTLKIRSTKLEDSAMYFCASGKGSSSYNEQFFGPGTRLTVL.

This chain links TRBV15 with TRBJ2-7, with D perhaps matching TRBD1 (5 bases). The CDR3 loop spans 15 amino acids. Trimming took off 0 bases at V and 10 bases at J, with 19 bases between the two ends. Germline CDR1 LNHNV, CDR2 YYDKDF (reference sequence). Here the CDR3 reads CATSRDVGRVGGQYF. The CDR3 nucleotides are TGTGCCACCAGCAGAGATGTAGGCAGGGTTGGCGGACAGTACTTC. Full variable domain (missing parts from reference TRBV15 and TRBJ2-7): DAMVIQNPRYQVTQFGKPVTLSCSQTLNHNVMYWYQQKSSQAPKLLFHYYDKDFNNEADTPDNFQSRRPNTSFCFLDIRSPGLGDTAMYLCATSRDVGRVGGQYFGPGTRLTVT.

This clonotype was counted a single time. This chain joins TRBV6-2 or TRBV6-3 and TRBJ2-1; D gene uncertain. The V gene lost 4 bases and the J gene lost 9 bases, with 19 bases spanning the gap. Per germline, CDR1 MNHEY and CDR2 SVGEGT. The CDR3 is 15 amino acids. The CDR3 nucleotides read TGTGCCAGCAGTTTGGCGGCCTACTTCCCTAGTGAGCAGTTCTTC. The encoded protein is CASSLAAYFPSEQFF.

This chain's CDR3 is CASSVSGGPQHF. As DNA, the CDR3 is TGTGCCAGCAGCGTATCCGGGGGGCCCCAGCATTTT. V usage is TRBV9 and J usage is TRBJ1-5; a weak D match, TRBD1 (5 bases). Trimming shortened V by 1 base and J by 9 bases, and 8 bases separated the two germline ends. This CDR3 spans 12 amino acids. Germline CDR1 and CDR2: SGDLS and YYNGEE.

In this sample, this clonotype turned up a few times. The rearrangement joins TRBV4-1 to TRBJ2-7, with D possibly TRBD2 on 6 matching bases. In germline, CDR1 is MGHRA, CDR2 YSYEKL. CDR3 length: 14 residues. V was trimmed by 1 base and J by 6 bases, leaving 13 bases between them. DNA of the CDR3: TGCGCCAGCAGCCAAGCCCCGACTAGTTCCGAGCAGTACTTC. It translates to CASSQAPTSSEQYF.

The gene calls are TRBV27 and TRBJ2-7; 8 positions match TRBD2. The CDR3 extends over 16 amino acids. V was pared by 4 bases and J by 3 bases, with 11 bases of the junction left unmatched. CDR1 is MNHEY and CDR2 is SMNVEV in the germline V gene (reference sequence). The CDR3 reads CASSSLEAGVDYEQYF. The CDR3 coding sequence is TGTGCCAGCAGTTCCCTAGAAGCGGGAGTGGACTACGAGCAGTACTTC.

The rearrangement uses TRBV21-1 and TRBJ2-4; TRBD1 is the table's D call and was not checked against the DNA. TRBV21-1 represents a pseudogene. There are 17 residues in the CDR3. The CDR3 DNA reads as TGTGCCAGCAGGGGGGATGCGGGGGCGAAGGCCAAAAACATTCAGTACTTC. Translated: CASRGDAGAKAKNIQYF.

A remark on this clonotype: The junction departs from the called germline gene at one end, perhaps through a read error. The chain joins TRBV14 to TRBJ2-2; D is ambiguous. This CDR3 region has 14 residues. The germline gives CDR1 SGHDN, CDR2 FVKESK. DNA of the CDR3: TGTGCCAGCAGGCAAGGCGGGAACACCGGGGAGCTGTTTTTT. Translating gives CASRQGGNTGELFF.

The V and J genes are TRBV30 and TRBJ1-4; 7 bases are a match to TRBD1. CDR1 and CDR2 (germline): GTSNPN, SVGIG (reference sequence). V gave up 6 bases and J gave up 2 bases; unmatched junction bases: 6. The CDR3 spans 14 residues. CDR3 nucleotides: TGTGCCTGCGGGAGACAGGGCACTAATGAAAAACTGTTTTTT. It specifies CACGRQGTNEKLFF.

The rearrangement joins TRBV30 to TRBJ1-2; D unclear. Germline-derived CDR1 and CDR2 are GTSNPN and SVGIG (reference sequence). CDR3 length equals 13 residues. V gave up 1 base and J gave up 8 bases, with 14 bases separating them. CDR3 coding DNA: TGTGCCTGGAGTGGGGCAGGTCCGTGGGGCTACACCTTC. Residues: CAWSGAGPWGYTF. The full variable domain, its missing parts supplied by reference TRBV30 and TRBJ1-2, is SQTIHQWPATLVQPVGSPLSLECTVEGTSNPNLYWYRQAAGRGLQLLFYSVGIGQISSEVPQNLSASRPQDRQFILSSKKLLLSDSGFYLCAWSGAGPWGYTFGSGTRLTVV.

This clonotype has just one count. This chain connects TRBV27 to TRBJ1-1; D not certain. V gave up 6 bases and J gave up 4 bases, with 15 bases separating them. Germline CDR1 and CDR2: MNHEY and SMNVEV (reference sequence). The CDR3 consists of 14 residues. CDR3 protein: CASRDRRVGTEAFF. CDR3 DNA sequence: TGTGCCAGCAGGGACCGTCGTGTGGGCACTGAAGCTTTCTTT.